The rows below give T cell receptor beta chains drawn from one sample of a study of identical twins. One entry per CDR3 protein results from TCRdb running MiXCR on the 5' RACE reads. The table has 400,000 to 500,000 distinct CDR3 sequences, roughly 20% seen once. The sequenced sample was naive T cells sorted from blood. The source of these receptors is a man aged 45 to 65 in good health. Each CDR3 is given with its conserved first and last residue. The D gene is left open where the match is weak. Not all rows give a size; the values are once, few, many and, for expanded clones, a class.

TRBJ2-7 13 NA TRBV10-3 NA TGTGCCATCAGTGAGGGCAGGAGCGACGAGCAGTACTTC CAISEGRSDEQYF
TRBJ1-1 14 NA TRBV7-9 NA TGTGCCAGCAGCTTAGAGGTGCAGAACACTGAAGCTTTCTTT CASSLEVQNTEAFF
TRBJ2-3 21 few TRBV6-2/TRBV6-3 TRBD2 TGTGCCAGCAGTTACTCTTTCGCTAGCGGGAGGAATCCCTTTAGCACAGATACGCAGTATTTT CASSYSFASGRNPFSTDTQYF
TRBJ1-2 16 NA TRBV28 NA TGTGCCAGCAGTTTGATAGGCTCGCTTCGGAACTATGGCTACACCTTC CASSLIGSLRNYGYTF
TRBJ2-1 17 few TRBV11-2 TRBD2 TGTGCCAGCACCAGGACTAGCGGGAGGCCCTCCTACAATGAGCAGTTCTTC CASTRTSGRPSYNEQFF
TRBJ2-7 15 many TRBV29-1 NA TGCAGCGTTGAGAGTCTGGGAGAGAGCCACTACGAGCAGTACTTC CSVESLGESHYEQYF
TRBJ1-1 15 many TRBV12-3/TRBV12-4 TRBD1 TGTGCCAGCAGTCTTCAGGGGGCTAAGAACACTGAAGCTTTCTTT CASSLQGAKNTEAFF
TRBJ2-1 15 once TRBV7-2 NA TGTGCCAGCAGCTTAGATTTGAGGGGGAACAATGAGCAGTTCTTC CASSLDLRGNNEQFF
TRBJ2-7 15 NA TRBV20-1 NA TGCAGTGCCCGTCAATTTGGACAGAACCCTTACGAGCAGTACTTC CSARQFGQNPYEQYF
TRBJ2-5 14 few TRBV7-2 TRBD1 TGTGCCAGCCAGGGGGTGAGGTACCAAGAGACCCAGTACTTC CASQGVRYQETQYF
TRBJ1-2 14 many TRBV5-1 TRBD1 TGCGCCAGCAGCTTGAAGGCGACAGGGGATGGCTACACCTTC CASSLKATGDGYTF
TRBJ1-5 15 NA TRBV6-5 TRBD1 TGTGCCAGCAGTTTAGAGGGGGCAGGGGGTCAGCCCCAGCATTTT CASSLEGAGGQPQHF
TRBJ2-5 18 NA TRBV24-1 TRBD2 TGTGCCACCAGTGATTTGATTCTAGCGGGGGGACGACAAGAGACCCAGTACTTC CATSDLILAGGRQETQYF
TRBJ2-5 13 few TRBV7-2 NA TGTGCCAGCAGTAAATATCCCCAAGAGACCCAGTACTTC CASSKYPQETQYF
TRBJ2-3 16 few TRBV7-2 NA TGTGCCAGCAGCTTAGTCAGGGGGGGGGCCACAGATACGCAGTATTTT CASSLVRGGATDTQYF
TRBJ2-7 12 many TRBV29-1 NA TGCAGCGTTCTTCAGGGAGCCTACGAGCAGTACTTC CSVLQGAYEQYF
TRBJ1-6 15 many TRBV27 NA TGTGCCAGCAGTCTTATGGGGGGGCGTAGTTCACCCCTCCACTTT CASSLMGGRSSPLHF
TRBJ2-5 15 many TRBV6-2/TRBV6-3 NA TGTGCCAGCAGTTACTCGAGGGACACCAGGGAGACCCAGTACTTC CASSYSRDTRETQYF
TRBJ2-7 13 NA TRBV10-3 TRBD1 TGTGCCATCAGTTGGGACAGAACCTACGAGCAGTACTTC CAISWDRTYEQYF
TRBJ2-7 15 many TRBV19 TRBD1 TGTGCCAGTAGTATAGGGGACAGTTGGGCCTACGAGCAGTACTTC CASSIGDSWAYEQYF
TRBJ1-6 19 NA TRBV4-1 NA TGCGCCAGCAGCCAAGACCTATTTGGACAGCCCTCCTATAATTCACCCCTCCACTTT CASSQDLFGQPSYNSPLHF
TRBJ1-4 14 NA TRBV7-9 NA TGTGCCAGCAGCTTCCGGGAGAGTAATGAAAAACTGTTTTTT CASSFRESNEKLFF
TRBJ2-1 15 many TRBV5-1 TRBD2 TGCGCCAGCAGCTCTCTAGCGGGAGAGGTCAATGAGCAGTTCTTC CASSSLAGEVNEQFF
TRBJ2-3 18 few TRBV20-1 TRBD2 TGCAGTGCTAGAGATGATAGTTGGACTAGCGGGATTATAGATACGCAGTATTTT CSARDDSWTSGIIDTQYF
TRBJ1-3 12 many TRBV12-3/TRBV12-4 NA TGTGCCAGCAATAGGGACACCAGCACCATATATTTT CASNRDTSTIYF
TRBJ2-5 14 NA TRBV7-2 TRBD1 TGTGCCAGCAGCAGAACAGGGGTTTTAGAGACCCAGTACTTC CASSRTGVLETQYF
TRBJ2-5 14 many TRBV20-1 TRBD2 TGCAGTGCTAGAGGACTAGCGGAACAAGAGACCCAGTACTTC CSARGLAEQETQYF
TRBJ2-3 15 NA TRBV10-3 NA TGTGCCATCAGTGCCGGTGCTCTTGGCACAGATACGCAGTATTTT CAISAGALGTDTQYF
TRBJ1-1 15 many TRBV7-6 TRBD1 TGTGCCAGCAGCCTAGAGACAGGGGTTTGGGCCGAAGCTTTCTTT CASSLETGVWAEAFF
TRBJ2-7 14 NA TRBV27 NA TGTGCCAGCAGTGCCACACAGCTCTACTACGAGCAGTACTTC CASSATQLYYEQYF
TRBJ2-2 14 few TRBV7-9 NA TGTGCCAGCAGCTTGAGCCAAAACACCGGGGAGCTGTTTTTT CASSLSQNTGELFF
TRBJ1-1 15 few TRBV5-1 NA TGCGCCAGCAGCTTGGCCAACGAGGGTGGAACTGAAGCTTTCTTT CASSLANEGGTEAFF
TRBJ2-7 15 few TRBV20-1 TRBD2 TGCAGTGCTCAACCCCCGACTAGCGGCTCCTACGAGCAGTACTTC CSAQPPTSGSYEQYF
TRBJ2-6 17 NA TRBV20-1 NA TGCAGTGCTAGAGCCGAGGGGGGCCGCTCTGGGGCCAACGTCCTGACTTTC CSARAEGGRSGANVLTF
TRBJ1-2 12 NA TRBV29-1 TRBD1 TGCAGCGTAAGGACAGGGGAATACGGCTACACCTTC CSVRTGEYGYTF
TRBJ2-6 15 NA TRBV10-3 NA TGTGCCATCACCGGGACGGACTCTGGGGCCAACGTCCTGACTTTC CAITGTDSGANVLTF
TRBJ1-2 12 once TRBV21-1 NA TGTGCCAGCAGCATACTTAACTATGGCTACACCTTC CASSILNYGYTF
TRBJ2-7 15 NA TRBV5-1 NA TGCGCCAGCAGCTTGGATTGGGCTCAGGTCTACGAGCAGTACTTC CASSLDWAQVYEQYF
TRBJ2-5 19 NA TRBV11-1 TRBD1 TGTGCCAGCAGCTTAGGGGACAGGGGTCTAATTGGTAACGAAGAGACCCAGTACTTC CASSLGDRGLIGNEETQYF
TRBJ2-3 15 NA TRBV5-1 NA TGCGCCAGCAGCTGGTCTTATACTAGCACAGATACGCAGTATTTT CASSWSYTSTDTQYF
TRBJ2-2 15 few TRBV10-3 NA TGTGCCATCAGCGAAGTGGGACCCCGTCCCGGGGAGCTGTTTTTT CAISEVGPRPGELFF
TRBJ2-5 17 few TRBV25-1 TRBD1 TGTGCCAGCAGCCGACAGGGCAGCCCACTTCTCCAAGAGACCCAGTACTTC CASSRQGSPLLQETQYF
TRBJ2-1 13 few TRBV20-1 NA TGCAGTGCTAGCGAGACGGGCTACAATGAGCAGTTCTTC CSASETGYNEQFF
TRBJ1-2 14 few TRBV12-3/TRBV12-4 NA TGTGCCAGCAGTTTAGATCAACAGCGCCATGGCTACACCTTC CASSLDQQRHGYTF
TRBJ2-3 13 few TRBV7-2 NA TGTGCCAGCAGCTTAGGAAGGTCGGAGAGGCAGTATTTT CASSLGRSERQYF
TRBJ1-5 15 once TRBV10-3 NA TGTGCCATCAGTGTAAGTGGGACAAGTAATCAGCCCCAGCATTTT CAISVSGTSNQPQHF
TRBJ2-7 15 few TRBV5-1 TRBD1 TGCGCCAGCAGCTCCGGGACAGCTGACTCCTACGAGCAGTACTTC CASSSGTADSYEQYF
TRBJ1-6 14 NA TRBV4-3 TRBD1 TGCGCCAGCAGCCACGACAGGGGAAAATCACCCCTCCACTTT CASSHDRGKSPLHF
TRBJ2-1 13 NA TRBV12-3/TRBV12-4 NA TGTGCCAGCAGTCCCCCCAACGGGGTTGAGCAGTTCTTC CASSPPNGVEQFF
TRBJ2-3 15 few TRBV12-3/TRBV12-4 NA TGTGCCAGCAGTTTCGGTTGGGTGGGCACAGATACGCAGTATTTT CASSFGWVGTDTQYF
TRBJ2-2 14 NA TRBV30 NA TGTGCCTGGAGTCTGGCCCGGAACACCGGGGAGCTGTTTTTT CAWSLARNTGELFF